The clone carrying this TCR beta chain was counted many times. The antigen remains unidentified. This specimen belongs to a study of molecular identifiers for immune sequencing clone quantification. V was pared by 1 base and J by 3 bases, with 9 bases between. In germline, CDR1 is MDHEN, CDR2 SYDVKM. The CDR3 totals 14 residues. Study-level points and caveats: Clonotypes surpassing 20 RNA copies contained over 97% of effector molecules, versus under 1% in naive cells. Detection of one spiked Jurkat cell's TCR RNA reportedly worked in more than 850,000 naive cells.

With listed TCR primers and previously described methods, bulk TCR libraries were prepared. A single record per CDR3 protein comes from TCRdb applying MiXCR to the PCR reads. The repertoire consists of over 65,000 distinct CDR3 sequences, with roughly 25% occurring once and the leading ten covering approximately 0.8%. Input material: naive CD8+ T cells from blood, with Jurkat cell RNA spiked in. Subset defined: FACS-sorted CD8+CD4-CCR7+CD45RA+ naive T cells. This TCR was recovered from a human donor in good health. Some libraries in this study had Jurkat cell RNA spiked in. The V and J genes are TRBV28 and TRBJ2-5, with D hard to call. The CDR3 spells CASSLSVEEETQYF. The CDR3 DNA reads as TGTGCCAGCAGTTTATCAGTGGAAGAAGAGACCCAGTACTTC.